A selection of T cell receptor beta chains follows, all from one sample in a study of T cell responses to AZD1222 COVID-19 vaccine. Sequencing used immunoSEQ multiplex PCR; TCRdb keeps in-frame clones, though not all of them. The table lists 66,000 or so clones, less than 90% of them singletons. The sequences come from peripheral blood, collected on day 0 of AZD1222 vaccination. Source of these receptors: an adult in good health. CDR3s include the opening cysteine and the closing phenylalanine or tryptophan. A D gene is named only where the DNA matches it firmly. The size of a clone is reported for some rows only, either as once, few or many, or as a class for expanded clones.

>TRBV2|TRBJ1-2|TRBD1|-
TGTGCCAGCAGGGCGCCGGGGACAGGTGATGGCTACACCTTC
CASRAPGTGDGYTF
>TRBV29-1|TRBJ1-1|TRBD1|-
TGCAGCGTACGGACAGGGGGCTTGACTGAAGCTTTCTTT
CSVRTGGLTEAFF
>TRBV5-1|TRBJ1-3|-|-
TGCGCCAGCAGCTTGGGATCATCTGGAAACACCATATATTTT
CASSLGSSGNTIYF
>TRBV18|TRBJ1-3|-|-
TGTGCCAGCTCACCATTAACAGGCCTCTCTGGAAACACCATATATTTT
CASSPLTGLSGNTIYF
>TRBV7-9|TRBJ1-4|-|-
TGTGCCAGCAGCTTAGATCTGAGTAATGAAAAACTGTTTTTT
CASSLDLSNEKLFF
>TRBV19|TRBJ1-1|-|-
TGTGCCAGTAGTATCGGGGGAGACAGAATGAGCACTGAAGCTTTCTTT
CASSIGGDRMSTEAFF
>TRBV28|TRBJ1-2|-|-
TGTGCCAGCAGCTGGGACGGCCTTGATGGCTACACCTTC
CASSWDGLDGYTF
>TRBV19|TRBJ1-5|-|-
TGTGCCAGTAGTATAGAGGGTCCCCTTTTGAGCAATCAGCCCCAGCATTTT
CASSIEGPLLSNQPQHF
>TRBV6-2/TRBV6-3|TRBJ2-3|-|-
TGTGCCAGCAGTTACTCGGAGACAGATACGCAGTATTTT
CASSYSETDTQYF
>TRBV27|TRBJ1-4|-|-
TGTGCCAGCAGTCTATACAGATCAACTAATGAAAAACTGTTTTTT
CASSLYRSTNEKLFF
>TRBV5-4|TRBJ2-7|-|-
TGTGCCAGCAGCTTGGCCCAACCATCCTATAAATACGAGCAGTACTTC
CASSLAQPSYKYEQYF
>TRBV7-9|TRBJ2-5|TRBD2|-
TGTGCCAGCAGCCAATTAGCGGGGACCCAGTACTTC
CASSQLAGTQYF
>TRBV5-1|TRBJ2-1|TRBD2|-
TGCGCCAGCAGCTTGGTAGCGGGAGGCAACGGAAATGAGCAGTTCTTC
CASSLVAGGNGNEQFF
>TRBV5-1|TRBJ2-7|TRBD1|-
TGCGCCAGCAGCTTAAATAAATTGACAGGGCAGGGCGTCTACGAGCAGTACTTC
CASSLNKLTGQGVYEQYF
>TRBV6-2/TRBV6-3|TRBJ1-1|-|-
TGTGCCAGCAGTTACCCGCAGGGGACGGTCTCTGAAGCTTTCTTT
CASSYPQGTVSEAFF
>TRBV28|TRBJ2-2|TRBD2|-
TGTGCCAGCAGTTTATCTAGCGGGTCCTTCACCGGGGAGCTGTTTTTT
CASSLSSGSFTGELFF
>TRBV5-6|TRBJ1-5|-|-
TGTGCCAGCAGCTTTGGACCGGGTCGGGGCAATCAGCCCCAGCATTTT
CASSFGPGRGNQPQHF
>TRBV5-1|TRBJ1-5|TRBD1|-
TGCGCCAGCAGGCCGACAGGGGGCGGAGGAAATCAGCCCCAGCATTTT
CASRPTGGGGNQPQHF
>TRBV7-3|TRBJ2-6|-|-
TGTGCCAGCAGCCCATATTGGGGGAGTGGGGCCAACGTCCTGACTTTC
CASSPYWGSGANVLTF
>TRBV6-4|TRBJ2-2|-|-
TGTGCCAGCAGTGACAGGGGCACCGGGGAGCTGTTTTTT
CASSDRGTGELFF
>TRBV19|TRBJ2-1|-|once
TGTGCCAGTAGCCCTCTAAGCAGTACTAATGAGCAGTTCTTC
CASSPLSSTNEQFF
>TRBV14|TRBJ2-2|TRBD2|-
TGTGCCAGCAGCCATAAGACTAGCCGCACCGGGGAGCTGTTTTTT
CASSHKTSRTGELFF